This paragraph reports one TCR beta chain. Assay used: immunoSEQ multiplex PCR; TCRdb lists only in-frame clones, some missing. The table records fewer than 250,000 clones, about 90% of them present only once. This sample was taken from a study of blood T cell repertoires in COVID-19. CDR3 length equals 14 residues. The germline V gene encodes CDR1 GTSNPN and CDR2 SVGIG (reference sequence). V was pared by 4 bases and J by 5 bases, with 18 bases between. This sequence was found in a woman aged 30 to 39 who had been exposed to COVID-19. Sequencing was carried out using PBMCs or T cells enriched from blood (not recorded which). The chain is built from TRBV30 and TRBJ2-7; tentative D call: TRBD2 (6 bases). CDR3 coding DNA: TGTGCCTGGAACTTAAAGTTGGGGGGTGACGAGCAGTACTTC. Encoded protein: CAWNLKLGGDEQYF.